What follows are 12 T cell receptor beta chains derived from one specimen sequenced in a study of CD8 T cells in ankylosing spondylitis. TCRdb reanalysed the 5' RACE reads using MiXCR and keeps one entry per CDR3 protein. The table records approximately 250,000 distinct CDR3 sequences, around 25% of them present only once. The sample consisted of blood, either unsorted or a sorted T cell fraction (not recorded which). All receptors derive from a male donor with ankylosing spondylitis or in good health (not recorded which).

V gene TRBV25-1 combines with J gene TRBJ2-3; D is uncertain. The CDR3 is made up of 13 amino acids. Germline V lookup: CDR1 MGHDK, CDR2 SYGVNS. Trimming cost V 3 bases and J 2 bases, with 6 bases left between them. CDR3 region: CASSDMNTDTQYF. Written as DNA, the CDR3 is TGTGCCAGCAGTGATATGAACACAGATACGCAGTATTTT.

This clonotype came up many times. The chain links TRBV20-1 to TRBJ2-2, with D unresolved. Germline CDR1 is DFQATT and CDR2 is SNEGSKA (reference sequence). V was cut by 3 bases and J by 5 bases, with 10 bases left in between. The CDR3 covers 13 residues. The CDR3 reads CSARPTGTGELFF. CDR3 nucleotide sequence: TGCAGTGCTAGGCCTACCGGGACCGGGGAGCTGTTTTTT.

The gene calls are TRBV5-1 and TRBJ2-3; possibly TRBD2 for D (6 bases). Germline-derived CDR1 and CDR2 are SGHRS and YFSETQ. The ends were cut back, 2 bases at V and 2 bases at J, with 12 bases in the middle. The CDR3 is 15 residues long. The CDR3 loop reads CASSFRDLNTDTQYF. For the CDR3, the DNA is TGCGCCAGCAGCTTCCGGGACTTGAACACAGATACGCAGTATTTT. The full variable domain, its missing parts supplied by reference TRBV5-1 and TRBJ2-3, is KAGVTQTPRYLIKTRGQQVTLSCSPISGHRSVSWYQQTPGQGLQFLFEYFSETQRNKGNFPGRFSGRQFSNSRSEMNVSTLELGDSALYLCASSFRDLNTDTQYFGPGTRLTVL.

This clonotype was counted only a few times. V usage is TRBV7-3 and J usage is TRBJ2-1; 12 bases align to TRBD2. V gave up 2 bases and J gave up 2 bases; unmatched junction bases: 1. Germline loops: CDR1 SGHTA, CDR2 FQGTGA. This CDR3 spans 16 amino acids. CDR3 nucleotide sequence: TGTGCCAGCAGCTTACTAGCGGGGGGGCCCTACAATGAGCAGTTCTTC. It is translated as CASSLLAGGPYNEQFF.

The genes are TRBV2 and TRBJ2-1; 10 bases line up with TRBD2. Germline V gene lookup returns CDR1 SNHLY and CDR2 FYNNEI. V gave up 0 bases and J gave up 5 bases; unmatched junction bases: 7. This CDR3 contains 17 residues. The CDR3 sequence: CASSEALLAGVDNEQFF. The CDR3 DNA reads as TGTGCCAGCAGTGAAGCGCTTCTAGCGGGGGTGGACAATGAGCAGTTCTTC.

This clonotype was observed many times. The V gene is TRBV5-1, the J gene TRBJ2-2, with a weak D call TRBD2 (5 bases). CDR3 size: 15 residues. Germline assignment: CDR1 SGHRS and CDR2 YFSETQ. V was shortened by 2 bases and J by 4 bases, with 12 bases between the two germline ends. This chain's CDR3 is CASSLKGGGTGELFF. The CDR3 coding sequence is TGCGCCAGCAGCTTAAAGGGTGGAGGCACCGGGGAGCTGTTTTTT.

The J gene is TRBJ2-7, the V gene TRBV20-1; TRBD2 is a possible D gene (5 bases). V was trimmed by 3 bases and J by 3 bases, leaving 12 bases between them. This CDR3 region has 13 residues. CDR1 is DFQATT, CDR2 SNEGSKA, per germline (reference sequence). DNA for the CDR3: TGCAGTGCTAGCGGGGAAGTCCGCTACGAGCAGTACTTC. Translation: CSASGEVRYEQYF.

This clonotype appeared a few times. This sequence joins TRBV5-5 and TRBJ2-1, with D possibly TRBD1 on 5 matching bases. The CDR3 loop spans 16 amino acids. Germline V gene data show CDR1 as SGHKS and CDR2 as YYEKEE (reference sequence). V was pared by 4 bases and J by 2 bases, with 16 bases between. CDR3 sequence (DNA): TGTGCCAGCAGCCATCGACAGACAACCACCTACAATGAGCAGTTCTTC. Translating gives CASSHRQTTTYNEQFF.

This chain links TRBV25-1 with TRBJ2-1; TRBD2 matches at 8 bases. This CDR3 contains 15 residues. With V trimmed by 4 bases and J by 7 bases, 9 bases remained unmatched. Germline V gene sequence: CDR1 MGHDK, CDR2 SYGVNS. CDR3 nucleotides: TGTGCCAGCAGTGCCTCGCGGGAGGCTACGAATGAGCAGTTCTTC. Translated, it gives CASSASREATNEQFF.

This clonotype was seen ten or more times. This rearrangement joins TRBV7-2 to TRBJ2-3; maybe TRBD2 (6 bases). The CDR3 length is 15 residues. Trimming removed 4 bases from V and 1 base from J, with 12 bases in between. Germline assignment: CDR1 SGHTA and CDR2 FQGNSA. CDR3 nucleotides: TGTGCCAGCAGCTCGGACTACCTACGCACAGATACGCAGTATTTT. This encodes CASSSDYLRTDTQYF.

V and J are TRBV7-9 and TRBJ2-1; 10 positions match TRBD1. The CDR3 length is 13 residues. Germline V lookup: CDR1 SEHNR, CDR2 FQNEAQ (reference sequence). The junction had 3 bases not matched to a gene; V was cut back by 5 bases and J by 8 bases. CDR3 bases: TGTGCCAGCAGCGAGGGGACAGGGGATGAGCAGTTCTTC. It encodes CASSEGTGDEQFF.

This clonotype has at least ten counts. This rearrangement joins TRBV29-1 to TRBJ2-7; D may match TRBD1 or TRBD2 (7 bases each). The CDR3 runs to 13 residues. CDR1 and CDR2 from the germline V gene are SQVTM and ANQGSEA. The V and J ends lost 4 bases and 4 bases respectively, with 14 bases between them. The CDR3 DNA follows: TGCAGCGTTGGTTTGCAGGGGGGGTACGAGCAGTACTTC. This gives the protein CSVGLQGGYEQYF.